These T cell receptor beta chains were read from a single sample in a study of shared clonotypes between healthy human individuals. Libraries were prepared by immunoSEQ multiplex PCR; TCRdb keeps only in-frame clonotypes and omits some of them. The table shows about 2,200,000 clones, with about 92% occurring only once. Sequenced material: naive CD8+ T cells from PBMCs. These receptors came from a man younger than 30 in good health. Some clones in this sample may be carry-over from other donors' samples. The CDR3 runs from the conserved cysteine through the conserved F or W. D genes are given only for firm matches. Expanded clones get a size class; other rows say once, few or many, or leave the size out.

J,size,V,D,DNA,CDR3
TRBJ2-5,NA,TRBV28,TRBD2,TGTGCCAGCAACGAGGGAGGGGAGACCCAGTACTTC,CASNEGGETQYF
TRBJ2-2,NA,TRBV9,TRBD1,TGTGCCAGCAGTTCCGGGACAGGGCCCACCGGGGAGCTGTTTTTT,CASSSGTGPTGELFF
TRBJ2-1,NA,TRBV5-5,TRBD2,TGTGCCAGCAGCTCAACGACTAGCGGGAGTTCCAATGAGCAGTTCTTC,CASSSTTSGSSNEQFF
TRBJ2-5,NA,TRBV7-9,TRBD1,TGTGCCAGCAGCTCGGGACAGGGGATCCAAGAGACCCAGTACTTC,CASSSGQGIQETQYF
TRBJ2-3,NA,TRBV7-9,TRBD2,TGTGCCATCTCTGGCCCAAAGCGGGAGGGCCCAGATACGCAGTATTTT,CAISGPKREGPDTQYF
TRBJ1-2,NA,TRBV19,NA,TGTGCCAGACCCCATTCCGCGTGGGTCATCCTCGACTATGGCTACACCTTC,CARPHSAWVILDYGYTF
TRBJ2-7,NA,TRBV5-1,NA,TGCGCCAGCAGCTTGGGTAGCGGCAACTACGAGCAGTACTTC,CASSLGSGNYEQYF
TRBJ2-7,NA,TRBV28,TRBD1,TGTGCCAGCAGCTGGACAGGATCCGAGCAGTACTTC,CASSWTGSEQYF
TRBJ2-2,NA,TRBV4-3,TRBD2,TGCGCCAGCAGCCAAGATCAAGAGCGGGAGACGAACACCGGGGAGCTGTTTTTT,CASSQDQERETNTGELFF
TRBJ1-4,once,TRBV7-9,NA,TGTGCCAGCGGTGAGAAGGCAGCTACCAATGAAAAACTGTTTTTT,CASGEKAATNEKLFF
TRBJ2-5,NA,TRBV27,TRBD1,TGTGCCAGCAGTCCAAGGACAGGGGTGGAGACCCAGTACTTC,CASSPRTGVETQYF
TRBJ2-1,NA,TRBV6-5,TRBD2,TGTGCCAGCAGTGGGACTAGTGGGGGCGGTGAGCAGTTCTTC,CASSGTSGGGEQFF
TRBJ2-7,NA,TRBV10-3,TRBD2,TGTGCCATCAGTGAGGCTAGCGGAGGTTACTACGAGCAGTACTTC,CAISEASGGYYEQYF
TRBJ2-2,NA,TRBV28,TRBD1,TGTGCCAGCAGTTTATTCGTAACAGGGGGTTCCGGGGAGCTGTTTTTT,CASSLFVTGGSGELFF
TRBJ2-5,NA,TRBV5-1,NA,TGCGCCAGCAGCTTGGCGGCTGGGCAAGGGACCCAGTACTTC,CASSLAAGQGTQYF
TRBJ2-7,NA,TRBV5-5,TRBD1,TGTGCCAGCAGCCCCGACAGGGGGTCCTACGAGCAGTACTTC,CASSPDRGSYEQYF
TRBJ1-2,NA,TRBV7-2,NA,TGTGCCAGCAGCTTTAGGGGGGCGGGTGGATATGGCTACACCTTC,CASSFRGAGGYGYTF